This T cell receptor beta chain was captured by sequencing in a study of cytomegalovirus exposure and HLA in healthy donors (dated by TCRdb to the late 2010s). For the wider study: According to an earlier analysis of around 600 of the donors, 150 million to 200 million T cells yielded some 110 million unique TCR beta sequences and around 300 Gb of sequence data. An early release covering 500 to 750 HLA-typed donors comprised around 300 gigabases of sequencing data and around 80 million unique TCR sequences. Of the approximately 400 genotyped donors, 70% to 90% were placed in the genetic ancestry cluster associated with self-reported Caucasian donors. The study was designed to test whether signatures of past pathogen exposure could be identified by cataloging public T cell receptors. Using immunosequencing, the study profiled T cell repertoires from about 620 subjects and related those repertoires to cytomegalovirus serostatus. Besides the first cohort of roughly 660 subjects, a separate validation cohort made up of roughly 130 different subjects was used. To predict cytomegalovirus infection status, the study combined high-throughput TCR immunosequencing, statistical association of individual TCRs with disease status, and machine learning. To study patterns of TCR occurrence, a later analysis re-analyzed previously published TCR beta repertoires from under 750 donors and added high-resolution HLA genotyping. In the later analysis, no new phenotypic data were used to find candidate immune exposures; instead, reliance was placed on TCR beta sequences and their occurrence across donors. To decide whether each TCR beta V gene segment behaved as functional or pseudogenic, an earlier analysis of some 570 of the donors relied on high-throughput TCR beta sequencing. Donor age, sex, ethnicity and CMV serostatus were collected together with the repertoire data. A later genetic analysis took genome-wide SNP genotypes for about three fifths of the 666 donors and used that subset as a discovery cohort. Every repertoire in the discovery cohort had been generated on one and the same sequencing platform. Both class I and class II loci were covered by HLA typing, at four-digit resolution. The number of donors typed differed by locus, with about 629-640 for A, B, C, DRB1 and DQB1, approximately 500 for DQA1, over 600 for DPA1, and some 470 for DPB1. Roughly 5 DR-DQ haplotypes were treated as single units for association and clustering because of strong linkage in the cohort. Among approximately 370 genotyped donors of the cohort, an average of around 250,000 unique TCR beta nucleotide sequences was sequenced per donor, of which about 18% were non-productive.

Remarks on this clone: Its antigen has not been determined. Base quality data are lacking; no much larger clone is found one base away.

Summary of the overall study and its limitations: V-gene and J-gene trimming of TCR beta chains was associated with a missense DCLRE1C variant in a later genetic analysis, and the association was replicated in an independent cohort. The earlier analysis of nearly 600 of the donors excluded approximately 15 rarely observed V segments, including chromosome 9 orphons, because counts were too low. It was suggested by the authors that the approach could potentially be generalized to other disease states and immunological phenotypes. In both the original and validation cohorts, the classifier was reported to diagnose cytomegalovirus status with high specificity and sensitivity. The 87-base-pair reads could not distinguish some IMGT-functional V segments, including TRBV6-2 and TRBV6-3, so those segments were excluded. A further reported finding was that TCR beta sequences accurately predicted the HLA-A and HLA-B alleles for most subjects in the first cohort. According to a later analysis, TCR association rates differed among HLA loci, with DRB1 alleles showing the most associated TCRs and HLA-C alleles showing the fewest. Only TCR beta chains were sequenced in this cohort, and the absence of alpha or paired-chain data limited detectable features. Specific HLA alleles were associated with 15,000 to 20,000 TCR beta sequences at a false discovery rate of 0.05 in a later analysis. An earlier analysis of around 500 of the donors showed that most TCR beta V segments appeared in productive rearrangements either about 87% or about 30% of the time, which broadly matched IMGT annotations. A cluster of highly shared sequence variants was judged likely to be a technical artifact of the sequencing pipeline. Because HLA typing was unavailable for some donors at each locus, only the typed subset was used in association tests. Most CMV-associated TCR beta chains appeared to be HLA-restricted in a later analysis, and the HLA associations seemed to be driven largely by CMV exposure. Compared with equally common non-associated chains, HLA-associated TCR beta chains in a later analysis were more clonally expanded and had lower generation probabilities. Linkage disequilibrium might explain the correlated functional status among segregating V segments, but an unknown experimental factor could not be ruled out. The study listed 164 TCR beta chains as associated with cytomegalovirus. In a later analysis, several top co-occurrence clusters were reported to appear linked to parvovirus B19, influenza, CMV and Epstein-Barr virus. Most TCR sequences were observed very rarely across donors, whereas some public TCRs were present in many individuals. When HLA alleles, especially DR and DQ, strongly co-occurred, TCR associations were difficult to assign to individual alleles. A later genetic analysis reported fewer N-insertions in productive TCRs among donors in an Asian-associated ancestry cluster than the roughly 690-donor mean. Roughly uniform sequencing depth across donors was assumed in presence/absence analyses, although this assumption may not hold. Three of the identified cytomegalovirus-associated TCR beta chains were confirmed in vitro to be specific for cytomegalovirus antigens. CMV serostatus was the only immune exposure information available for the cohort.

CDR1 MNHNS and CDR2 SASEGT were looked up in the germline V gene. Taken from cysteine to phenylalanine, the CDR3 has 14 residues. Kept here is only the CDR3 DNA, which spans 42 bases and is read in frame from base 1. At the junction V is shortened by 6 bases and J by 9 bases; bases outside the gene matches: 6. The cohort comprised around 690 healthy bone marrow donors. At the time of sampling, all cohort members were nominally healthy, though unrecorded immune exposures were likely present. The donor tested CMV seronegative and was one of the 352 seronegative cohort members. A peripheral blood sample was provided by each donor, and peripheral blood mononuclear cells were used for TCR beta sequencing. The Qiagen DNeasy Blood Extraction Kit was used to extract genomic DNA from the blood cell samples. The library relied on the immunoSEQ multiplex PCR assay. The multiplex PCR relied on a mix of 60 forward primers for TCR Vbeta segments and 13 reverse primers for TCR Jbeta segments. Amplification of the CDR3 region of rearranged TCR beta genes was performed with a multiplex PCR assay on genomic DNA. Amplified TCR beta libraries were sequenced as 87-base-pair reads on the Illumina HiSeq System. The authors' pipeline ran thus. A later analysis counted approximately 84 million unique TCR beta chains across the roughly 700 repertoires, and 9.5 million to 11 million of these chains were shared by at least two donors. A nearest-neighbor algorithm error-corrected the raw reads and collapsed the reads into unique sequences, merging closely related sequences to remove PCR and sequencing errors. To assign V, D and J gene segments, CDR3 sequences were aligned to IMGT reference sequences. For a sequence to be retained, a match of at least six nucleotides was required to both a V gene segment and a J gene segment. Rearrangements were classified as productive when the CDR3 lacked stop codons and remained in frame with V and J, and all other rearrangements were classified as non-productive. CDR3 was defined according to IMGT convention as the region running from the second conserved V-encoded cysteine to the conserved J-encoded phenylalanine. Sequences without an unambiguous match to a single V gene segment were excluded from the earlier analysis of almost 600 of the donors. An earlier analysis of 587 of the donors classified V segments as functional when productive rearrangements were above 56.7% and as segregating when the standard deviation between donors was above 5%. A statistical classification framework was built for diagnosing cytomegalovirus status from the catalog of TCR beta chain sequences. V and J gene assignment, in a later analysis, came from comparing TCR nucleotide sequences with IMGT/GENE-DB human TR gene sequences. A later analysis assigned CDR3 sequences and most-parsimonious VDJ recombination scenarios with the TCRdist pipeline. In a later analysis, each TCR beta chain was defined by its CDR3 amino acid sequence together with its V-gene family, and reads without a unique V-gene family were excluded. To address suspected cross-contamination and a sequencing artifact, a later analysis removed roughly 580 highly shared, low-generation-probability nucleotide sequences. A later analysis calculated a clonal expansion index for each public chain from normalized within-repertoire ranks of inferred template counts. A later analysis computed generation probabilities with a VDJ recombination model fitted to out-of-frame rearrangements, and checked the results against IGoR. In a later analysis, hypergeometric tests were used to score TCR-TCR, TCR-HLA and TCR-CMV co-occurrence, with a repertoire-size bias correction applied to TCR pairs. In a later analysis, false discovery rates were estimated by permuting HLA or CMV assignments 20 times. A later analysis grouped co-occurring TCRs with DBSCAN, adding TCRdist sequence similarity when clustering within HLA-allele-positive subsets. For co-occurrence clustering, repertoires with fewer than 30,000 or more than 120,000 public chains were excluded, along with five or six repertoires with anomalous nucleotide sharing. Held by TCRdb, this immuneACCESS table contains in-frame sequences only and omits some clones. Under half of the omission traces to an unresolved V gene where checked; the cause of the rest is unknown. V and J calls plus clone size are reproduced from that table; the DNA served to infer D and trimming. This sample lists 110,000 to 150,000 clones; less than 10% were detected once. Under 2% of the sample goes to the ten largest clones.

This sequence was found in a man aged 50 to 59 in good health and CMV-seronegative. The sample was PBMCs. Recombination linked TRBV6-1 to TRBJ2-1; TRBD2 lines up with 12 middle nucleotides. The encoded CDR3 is CASRLAGGSGEQFF. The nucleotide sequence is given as TGTGCCAGCAGACTAGCGGGGGGTTCGGGTGAGCAGTTCTTC.